The 20 T cell receptor beta chains given below trace back to one sample, sequenced in a study of T cells in Graves' hyperthyroidism and ophthalmopathy (dated by TCRdb to the late 2010s). Library creation used multiplex PCR. These reads were obtained on an Illumina HiSeq 2000. The TCR beta CDR3 regions were amplified from the RNA transcripts. The TCR CDR3 was subjected to a first round of RT-PCR using the HTBI primer set and the Qiagen OneStep RT-PCR kit. TCRdb took the public reads, trimmed them with fastp at Q25, ran MiXCR for clone calling and kept in-frame beta chains. Each CDR3 protein gets just one entry, which takes the most common genes and DNA from the rows behind it. In all, the sample holds a few hundred thousand distinct CDR3 sequences, and approximately 25% of those were seen once. Clones ranked in the top ten supply more than 60% of the sample. Sequenced sample: blood. The receptors come from a man over 45 with Graves' hyperthyroidism.

This clonotype was counted many times. The V call is TRBV11-1, the J call TRBJ1-1; 10 bases fit TRBD1. There are 14 residues in the CDR3. The germline V gene encodes CDR1 SGHAT and CDR2 FQDESV (reference sequence). V was clipped by 5 bases and J by 7 bases; unmatched bases: 7. The CDR3 is CASSLVGQGFEAFF. The CDR3 nucleotides read TGTGCCAGCAGCCTGGTGGGACAGGGGTTTGAAGCTTTCTTT.

In its sample, this clonotype was seen a few times. V and J are TRBV7-2 and TRBJ1-5; TRBD1 aligns across 9 bases. The germline V gene has CDR1 SGHTA and CDR2 FQGNSA. V was clipped by 8 bases and J by 0 bases; unmatched bases: 14. The CDR3 runs 18 residues. The CDR3 DNA follows: TGTGCCAGCCTATATTTGCGGGACAGGGATAATAGCAATCAGCCCCAGCATTTT. Its protein is CASLYLRDRDNSNQPQHF.

The rearrangement links TRBV20-1 to TRBJ2-2, with D maybe TRBD1 (6 bases). Germline CDR1 and CDR2: DFQATT and SNEGSKA (reference sequence). Trimming took off 5 bases at V and 4 bases at J, with 17 bases between the two ends. The CDR3 totals 15 residues. DNA for the CDR3: TGCAGTGCTCCTCATCCGACAGGCCCCACCGGGGAGCTGTTTTTT. Protein sequence: CSAPHPTGPTGELFF.

The chain couples TRBV11-3 to TRBJ2-5, with TRBD2 identical over 7 bases. The CDR3 extends over 15 amino acids. Trimming at V came to 4 bases and at J to 1 base, leaving 6 bases not matched to a gene. The germline V gene has CDR1 SGHNT and CDR2 YENEEA. The CDR3 region has the DNA TGTGCCAGCAGCTACCAAGCGGGATCCCAAGAGACCCAGTACTTC. Translating gives CASSYQAGSQETQYF.

This sequence joins TRBV3-1 and TRBJ2-5, with D tentatively TRBD2 (5 bases). Trimming cost V 5 bases and J 0 bases, with 13 bases left between them. Germline values: CDR1 LGHDT, CDR2 YNNKEL (reference sequence). The CDR3 has 15 amino acids. The CDR3 spells CASSEGSVDQETQYF. The DNA of the CDR3 is TGTGCCAGCAGCGAAGGGAGCGTAGACCAAGAGACCCAGTACTTC.

This clonotype was counted a few times. This chain connects TRBV5-1 to TRBJ2-1; tentative D call: TRBD2 (5 bases). The CDR3 is made up of 15 amino acids. V was shortened by 5 bases and J by 0 bases, with 12 bases between the two germline ends. The germline V gene has CDR1 SGHRS and CDR2 YFSETQ. CDR3 region: CASRPGSSSYNEQFF. The CDR3 DNA follows: TGCGCCAGCAGACCGGGATCGAGCTCCTACAATGAGCAGTTCTTC.

This clonotype appeared a few times. The CDR3 sequence is CASTHGVTQETQYF. CDR3 in DNA: TGTGCCAGCACCCACGGCGTTACCCAAGAGACCCAGTACTTC. The chain combines TRBV11-2 with TRBJ2-5; D uncertain. Trimming removed 7 bases at V and 1 base at J, with 13 bases between. The CDR3 length is 14 residues. From germline, CDR1 is SGHAT and CDR2 FQNNGV.

The V call is TRBV3-1, the J call TRBJ2-7; D remains unclear. The V end was cut by 0 bases, the J end by 3 bases, with 9 bases between. This CDR3 is built from 14 residues. Germline values: CDR1 LGHDT, CDR2 YNNKEL (reference sequence). DNA of the CDR3: TGTGCCAGCAGCCAAGATAGGTGGAGCTACGAGCAGTACTTC. It encodes CASSQDRWSYEQYF.

The chain employs TRBV7-2 and TRBJ2-1; possible D gene TRBD2, 6 bases. Per the germline V gene, CDR1 is SGHTA and CDR2 is FQGNSA. The CDR3 length is 16 residues. Trimming shortened V by 2 bases and J by 6 bases, and 17 bases separated the two germline ends. The CDR3 DNA reads TGTGCCAGCAGCTTATGCGGCTCGGCGGGAAGCAATGAGCAGTTCTTC. This codes for CASSLCGSAGSNEQFF.

The chain links TRBV7-9 to TRBJ2-5; 9 bases map to TRBD1. This CDR3 has 13 residues. With 5 bases clipped from V and 7 bases from J, the junction kept 5 bases outside the gene matches. Germline CDR1 is SEHNR and CDR2 is FQNEAQ (reference sequence). The CDR3 DNA follows: TGTGCCAGCAGCAGGGACAGGGTAGTGACCCAGTACTTC. Translated, it gives CASSRDRVVTQYF.

The sample holds a few counts of this clonotype. CDR3 residues: CASSRDRDWFEAFF. In DNA form, the CDR3 reads TGTGCCAGCAGTCGGGACAGGGATTGGTTTGAAGCTTTCTTT. V and J are TRBV27 and TRBJ1-1; 9 positions agree with TRBD1. Germline lookup yields CDR1 MNHEY and CDR2 SMNVEV (reference sequence). The ends lost 5 bases at V and 7 bases at J; junction bases unmatched: 8. This CDR3 is 14 amino acids long.

The V call is TRBV19, the J call TRBJ2-3; D possibly uses TRBD1 or TRBD2 (5 bases each). The V gene's germline CDR1 is LNHDA and CDR2 SQIVND (reference sequence). Trimming took 5 bases from V and 7 from J, leaving 13 bases between them. CDR3 size: 13 residues. CDR3 in DNA: TGTGCCAGTAGTCTGGGGACCAGGAATACGCAGTATTTT. Protein sequence: CASSLGTRNTQYF. Variable domain in full (rest from reference TRBV19 and TRBJ2-3): DGGITQSPKYLFRKEGQNVTLSCEQNLNHDAMYWYRQDPGQGLRLIYYSQIVNDFQKGDIAEGYSVSREKKESFPLTVTSAQKNPTAFYLCASSLGTRNTQYFGPGTRLTVL.

The chain recombines TRBV20-1 with TRBJ2-3, with D possibly being TRBD2 (5 bases). The CDR3 is made up of 15 amino acids. Germline V lookup: CDR1 DFQATT, CDR2 SNEGSKA (reference sequence). Trimming took off 2 bases at V and 2 bases at J, with 14 bases between the two ends. CDR3 loop: CSARHRERTTDTQYF. CDR3 bases: TGCAGTGCTAGACACCGTGAGCGGACCACAGATACGCAGTATTTT.

The chain joins TRBV11-2 to TRBJ2-7; the D is unclear. Germline V gene sequence: CDR1 SGHAT, CDR2 FQNNGV. This CDR3 is built from 14 residues. Trimming removed 5 bases at V and 3 bases at J, with 14 bases between. CDR3 residues: CASSPGGSFYEQYF. CDR3 DNA sequence: TGTGCCAGCAGCCCCGGCGGCTCATTCTACGAGCAGTACTTC.

A few counts support this clonotype. The V call is TRBV29-1, the J call TRBJ2-7; TRBD1 matches 11 bases. CDR1 and CDR2 from the germline V gene are SQVTM and ANQGSEA. This CDR3 is built from 12 residues. With 8 bases clipped from V and 6 bases from J, the junction kept 6 bases outside the gene matches. Here the CDR3 reads CSIPGTGGEQYF. CDR3 coding DNA: TGCAGCATCCCAGGGACAGGGGGCGAGCAGTACTTC.

The chain couples TRBV7-6 to TRBJ2-1; 9 bases align to TRBD2. The germline V gene has CDR1 SGHVS and CDR2 FNYEAQ. The trim removed 2 bases at V and 8 bases at J, leaving 7 bases unmatched. The CDR3 covers 15 residues. DNA for the CDR3: TGTGCCAGCAGCTTATTCGGCGGGAGGGCCTATGAGCAGTTCTTC. This sequence encodes CASSLFGGRAYEQFF.

V usage is TRBV12-3 or TRBV12-4 and J usage is TRBJ1-2; D ambiguous. This CDR3 spans 12 amino acids. The V end lost 1 base, the J end lost 8 bases, and 8 bases lay between the germline ends. CDR3 in DNA: TGTGCCAGCAGTTTAGGGGTTGAGGGCTACACCTTC. This translates into CASSLGVEGYTF.

This clonotype appeared a few times. J is TRBJ2-2 and V is TRBV6-6; the D is unclear. Germline lookup yields CDR1 MNHNY and CDR2 SVGAGI (reference sequence). Deletions cut 2 bases from V and 0 bases from J, with 13 bases between. CDR3 length equals 17 residues. CDR3 amino acids: CASSYDSHIANTGELFF. DNA of the CDR3: TGTGCCAGCAGTTACGATTCCCATATCGCGAACACCGGGGAGCTGTTTTTT.

The table lists this clonotype with many counts. The CDR3 DNA follows: TGTGCCAGCAGTCAGGGACTAGCCGAGGTGTTCTACGAGCAGTACTTC. It codes for CASSQGLAEVFYEQYF. The gene calls are TRBV12-3 or TRBV12-4 and TRBJ2-7; 9 nucleotides line up with TRBD2. V trimming: 5 bases; J trimming: 3 bases; junction bases outside the gene matches: 11. The CDR3 loop spans 16 amino acids.

This clonotype was seen a few times. The genes are TRBV6-1 and TRBJ2-7; TRBD2 matches at 10 bases. Germline loops: CDR1 MNHNS, CDR2 SASEGT. This CDR3 region has 15 residues. Losses at the gene ends were 8 bases for V and 7 bases for J; bases not matched to a gene: 14. CDR3: CASVTSGVVFGEQYF. For the CDR3, the DNA is TGTGCCAGCGTAACTAGCGGGGTGGTCTTCGGGGAGCAGTACTTC.